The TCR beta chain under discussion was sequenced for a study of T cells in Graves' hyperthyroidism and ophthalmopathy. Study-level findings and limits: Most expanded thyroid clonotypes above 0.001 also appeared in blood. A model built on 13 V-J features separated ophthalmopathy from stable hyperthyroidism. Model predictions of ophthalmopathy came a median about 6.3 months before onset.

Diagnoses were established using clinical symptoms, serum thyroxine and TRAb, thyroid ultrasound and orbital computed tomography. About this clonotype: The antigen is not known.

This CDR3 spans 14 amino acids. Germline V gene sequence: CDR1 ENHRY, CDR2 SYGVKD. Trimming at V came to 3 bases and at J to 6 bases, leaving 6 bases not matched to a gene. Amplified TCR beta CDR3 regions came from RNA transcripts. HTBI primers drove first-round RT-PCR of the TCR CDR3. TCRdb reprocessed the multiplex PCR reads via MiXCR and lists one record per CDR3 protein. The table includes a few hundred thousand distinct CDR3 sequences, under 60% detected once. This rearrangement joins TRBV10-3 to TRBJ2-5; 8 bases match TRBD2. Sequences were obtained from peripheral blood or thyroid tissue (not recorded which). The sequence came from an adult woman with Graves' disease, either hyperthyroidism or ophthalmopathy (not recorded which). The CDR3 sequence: CAISEWREVKTQYF. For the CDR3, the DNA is TGTGCCATCAGTGAATGGCGGGAGGTAAAGACCCAGTACTTC.